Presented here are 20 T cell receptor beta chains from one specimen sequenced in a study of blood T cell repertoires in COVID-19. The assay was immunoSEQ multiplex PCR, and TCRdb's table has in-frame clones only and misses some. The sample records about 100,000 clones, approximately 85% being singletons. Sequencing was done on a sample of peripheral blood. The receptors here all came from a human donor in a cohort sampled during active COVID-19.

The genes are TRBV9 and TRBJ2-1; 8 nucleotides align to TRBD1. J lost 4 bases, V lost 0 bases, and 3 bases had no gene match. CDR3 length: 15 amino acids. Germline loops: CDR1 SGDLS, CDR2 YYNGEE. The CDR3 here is CASSVEQGAYNEQFF. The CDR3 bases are TGTGCCAGCAGCGTAGAGCAGGGGGCGTACAATGAGCAGTTCTTC.

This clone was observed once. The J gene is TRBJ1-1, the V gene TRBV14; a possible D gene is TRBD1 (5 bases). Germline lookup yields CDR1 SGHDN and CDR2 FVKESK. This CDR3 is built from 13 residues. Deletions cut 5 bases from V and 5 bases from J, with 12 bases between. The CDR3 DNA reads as TGTGCCAGCAGCATCCAGGGTTGGACTGAAGCTTTCTTT. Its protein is CASSIQGWTEAFF.

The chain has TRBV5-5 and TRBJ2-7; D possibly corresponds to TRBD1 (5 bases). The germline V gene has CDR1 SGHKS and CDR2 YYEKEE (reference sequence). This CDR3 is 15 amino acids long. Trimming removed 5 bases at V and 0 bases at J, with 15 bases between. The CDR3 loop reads CASSRDSLSSYEQYF. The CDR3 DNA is TGTGCCAGCAGTCGAGACAGCCTGAGCTCCTACGAGCAGTACTTC.

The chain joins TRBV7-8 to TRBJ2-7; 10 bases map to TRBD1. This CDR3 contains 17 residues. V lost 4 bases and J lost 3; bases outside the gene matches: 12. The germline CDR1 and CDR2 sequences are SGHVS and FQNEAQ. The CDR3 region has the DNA TGTGCCAGCAGCTCTGCCGCGCCGGGACAGGGGCTCTACGAGCAGTACTTC. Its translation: CASSSAAPGQGLYEQYF. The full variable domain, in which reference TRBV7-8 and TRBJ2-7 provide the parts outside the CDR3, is GAGVSQSPRYKVAKRGQDVALRCDPISGHVSLFWYQQALGQGPEFLTYFQNEAQLDKSGLPSDRFFAERPEGSVSTLKIQRTQQEDSAVYLCASSSAAPGQGLYEQYFGPGTRLTVT.

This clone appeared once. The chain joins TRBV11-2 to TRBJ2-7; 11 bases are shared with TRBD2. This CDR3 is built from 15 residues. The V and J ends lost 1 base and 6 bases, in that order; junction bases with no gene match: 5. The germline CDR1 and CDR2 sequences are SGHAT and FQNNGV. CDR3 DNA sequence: TGTGCCAGCAGCTTAGGGACTAGCGGGTTCTCCGAGCAGTACTTC. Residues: CASSLGTSGFSEQYF.

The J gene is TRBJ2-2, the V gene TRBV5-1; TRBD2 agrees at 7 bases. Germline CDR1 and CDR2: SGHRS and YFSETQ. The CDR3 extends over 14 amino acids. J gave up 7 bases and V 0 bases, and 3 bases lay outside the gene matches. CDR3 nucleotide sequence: TGCGCCAGCAGCTTGGCCGGGGAGGGCGGGGAGCTGTTTTTT. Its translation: CASSLAGEGGELFF.

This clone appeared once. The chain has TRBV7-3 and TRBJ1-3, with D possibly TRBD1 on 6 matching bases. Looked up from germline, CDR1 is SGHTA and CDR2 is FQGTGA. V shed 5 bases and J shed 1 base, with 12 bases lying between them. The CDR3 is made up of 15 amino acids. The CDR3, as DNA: TGTGCCAGCAGCCTACAGGGAATGTCTGGAAACACCATATATTTT. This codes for CASSLQGMSGNTIYF.

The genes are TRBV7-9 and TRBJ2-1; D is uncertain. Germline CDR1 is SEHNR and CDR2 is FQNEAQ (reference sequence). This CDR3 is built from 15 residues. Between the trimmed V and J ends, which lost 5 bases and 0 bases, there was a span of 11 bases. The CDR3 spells CASSQTTSSYNEQFF. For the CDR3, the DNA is TGTGCCAGCAGCCAAACTACAAGCTCCTACAATGAGCAGTTCTTC.

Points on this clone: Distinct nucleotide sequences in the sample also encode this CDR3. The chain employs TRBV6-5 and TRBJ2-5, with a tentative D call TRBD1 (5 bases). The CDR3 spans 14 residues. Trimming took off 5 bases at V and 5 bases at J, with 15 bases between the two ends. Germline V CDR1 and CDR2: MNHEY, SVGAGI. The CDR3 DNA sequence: TGTGCCAGCAGTCCAGGGTTGGCGGAGGAGACCCAGTACTTC. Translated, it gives CASSPGLAEETQYF.

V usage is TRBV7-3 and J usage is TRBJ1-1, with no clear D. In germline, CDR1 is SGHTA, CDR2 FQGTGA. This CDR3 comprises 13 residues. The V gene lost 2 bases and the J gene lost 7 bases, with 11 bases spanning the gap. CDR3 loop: CASSLFADSEAFF. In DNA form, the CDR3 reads TGTGCCAGCAGCTTATTCGCGGATAGTGAAGCTTTCTTT.

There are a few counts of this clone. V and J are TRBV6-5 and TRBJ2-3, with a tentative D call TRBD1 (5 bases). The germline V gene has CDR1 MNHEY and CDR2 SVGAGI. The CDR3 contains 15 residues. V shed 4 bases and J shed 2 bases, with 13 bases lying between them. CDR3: CASSSGPLSTDTQYF. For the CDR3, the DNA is TGTGCCAGCAGTTCAGGGCCACTATCCACAGATACGCAGTATTTT.

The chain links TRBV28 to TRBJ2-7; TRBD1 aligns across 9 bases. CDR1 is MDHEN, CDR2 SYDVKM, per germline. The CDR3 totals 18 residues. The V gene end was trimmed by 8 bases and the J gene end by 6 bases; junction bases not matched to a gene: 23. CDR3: CASPPTLLPDRGKSEQYF. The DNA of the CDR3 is TGTGCCAGCCCCCCTACCCTTCTACCCGACAGGGGGAAAAGCGAGCAGTACTTC. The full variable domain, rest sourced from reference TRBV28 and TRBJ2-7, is DVKVTQSSRYLVKRTGEKVFLECVQDMDHENMFWYRQDPGLGLRLIYFSYDVKMKEKGDIPEGYSVSREKKERFSLILESASTNQTSMYLCASPPTLLPDRGKSEQYFGPGTRLTVT.

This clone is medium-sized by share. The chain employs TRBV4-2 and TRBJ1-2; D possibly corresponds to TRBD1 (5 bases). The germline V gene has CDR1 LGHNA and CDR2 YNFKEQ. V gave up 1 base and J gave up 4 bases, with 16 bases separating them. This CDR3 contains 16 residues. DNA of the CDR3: TGTGCCAGCAGCCAAGGGGGCCAAGGTCCGGGCTATGGCTACACCTTC. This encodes CASSQGGQGPGYGYTF.

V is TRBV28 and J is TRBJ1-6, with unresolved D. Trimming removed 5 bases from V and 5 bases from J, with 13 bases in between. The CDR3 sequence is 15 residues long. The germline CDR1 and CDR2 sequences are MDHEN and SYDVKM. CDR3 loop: CASSPRRTNNSPLHF. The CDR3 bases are TGTGCCAGCAGTCCCCGGAGGACTAATAATTCACCCCTCCACTTT.

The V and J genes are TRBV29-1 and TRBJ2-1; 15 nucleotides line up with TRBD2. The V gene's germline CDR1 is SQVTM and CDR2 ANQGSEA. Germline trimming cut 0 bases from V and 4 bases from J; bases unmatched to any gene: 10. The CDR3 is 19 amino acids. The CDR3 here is CSVEEGTSGGIWGYNEQFF. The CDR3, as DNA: TGCAGCGTTGAAGAGGGGACTAGCGGGGGGATTTGGGGTTACAATGAGCAGTTCTTC.

In nucleotides, the CDR3 is TGTGCCAGCAGCTACGGGACAGGGTCTGGTTCACCCCTCCACTTT. Its translation: CASSYGTGSGSPLHF. This chain uses TRBV27 with TRBJ1-6, with TRBD1 matching 9 bases. The CDR3 consists of 15 residues. Unmatched junction bases numbered 9, after V lost 6 bases and J lost 9 bases. Germline CDR1 is MNHEY and CDR2 is SMNVEV (reference sequence).

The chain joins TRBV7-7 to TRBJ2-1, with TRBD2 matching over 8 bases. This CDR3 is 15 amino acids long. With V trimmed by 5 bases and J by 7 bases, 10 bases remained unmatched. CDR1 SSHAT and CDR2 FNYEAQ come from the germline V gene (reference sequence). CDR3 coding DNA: TGTGCCAGCAGCCGAGGGGCCAGCGGGGGAAATGAGCAGTTCTTC. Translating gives CASSRGASGGNEQFF. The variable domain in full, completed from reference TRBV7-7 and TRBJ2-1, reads GAGVSQSPRYKVTKRGQDVTLRCDPISSHATLYWYQQALGQGPEFLTYFNYEAQPDKSGLPSDRFSAERPEGSISTLTIQRTEQRDSAMYRCASSRGASGGNEQFFGPGTRLTVL.

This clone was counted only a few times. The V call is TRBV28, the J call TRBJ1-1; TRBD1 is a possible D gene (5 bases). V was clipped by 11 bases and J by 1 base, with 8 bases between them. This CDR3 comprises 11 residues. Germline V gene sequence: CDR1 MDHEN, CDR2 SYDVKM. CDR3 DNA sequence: TGTGCCTACGGACAGAACACTGAAGCTTTCTTT. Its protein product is CAYGQNTEAFF.

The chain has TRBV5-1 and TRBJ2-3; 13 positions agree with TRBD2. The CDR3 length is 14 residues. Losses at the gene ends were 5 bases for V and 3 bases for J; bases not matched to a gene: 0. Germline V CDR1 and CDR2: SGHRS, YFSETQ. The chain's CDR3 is CASRGLAGTDTQYF. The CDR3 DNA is TGCGCCAGCAGGGGACTAGCGGGGACAGATACGCAGTATTTT.

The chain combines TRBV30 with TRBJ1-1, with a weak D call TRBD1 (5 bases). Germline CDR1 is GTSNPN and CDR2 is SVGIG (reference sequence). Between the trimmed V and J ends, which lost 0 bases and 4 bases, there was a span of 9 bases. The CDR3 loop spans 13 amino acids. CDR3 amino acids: CAWSVAGPTEAFF. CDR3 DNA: TGTGCCTGGAGTGTTGCGGGGCCCACTGAAGCTTTCTTT.